Below, 8 T cell receptor beta chains from the same sample are listed, as sequenced in a study of naive and memory T cell subsets. Treatment indicated: skin biopsy from PPD injection site in Mantoux-positive individual. TCR cDNA received a 3' ligated oligonucleotide that carried a UMI. Amplification of ligated cDNA took four PCR rounds with SP2 and nested alpha and beta constant primers. TCRdb called the UMI-ligation and nested PCR reads again in MiXCR, with one record for every CDR3 protein. Counted here are around 30,000 distinct CDR3 sequences, roughly 6.6% occurring once; the ten biggest clones make up approximately 3%. This sample comprised skin, obtained from a tuberculin skin test site. These receptors were collected from an adult in good health.

This clonotype was found many times. The chain combines TRBV7-9 with TRBJ1-1; D ambiguous. Trimming pared 3 bases from V and 0 bases from J, leaving 8 bases between. The CDR3 spans 14 residues. Per germline, CDR1 SEHNR and CDR2 FQNEAQ (reference sequence). The CDR3 is CASSLAGMNTEAFF. CDR3 nucleotides: TGTGCCAGCAGCTTGGCCGGTATGAACACTGAAGCTTTCTTT.

This clonotype was picked up a small number of times. This chain joins TRBV10-3 and TRBJ1-6; a possible D gene is TRBD1 (5 bases). Germline V gene lookup returns CDR1 ENHRY and CDR2 SYGVKD. The CDR3 runs 14 residues. The DNA for the CDR3 is TGTGCTACCAACGGGGCAGCGGGGAATTCACCCCTCCACTTT. As protein: CATNGAAGNSPLHF.

This clonotype was seen repeatedly, ten times or more. The rearrangement joins TRBV20-1 to TRBJ2-1; no clear D. This CDR3 has 15 amino acids. CDR1 and CDR2 from the germline V gene are DFQATT and SNEGSKA (reference sequence). Deletions cut 1 base from V and 1 base from J, with 11 bases between. The CDR3 DNA sequence: TGCAGTGCTAGAGCGGTGGGGAAATCCTACAATGAGCAGTTCTTC. This encodes CSARAVGKSYNEQFF.

This clonotype was detected many times. The chain combines TRBV7-8 with TRBJ1-4; 7 nucleotides align to TRBD1. CDR1 and CDR2 (germline): SGHVS, FQNEAQ. This CDR3 comprises 15 residues. Germline trimming cut 5 bases from V and 3 bases from J; bases unmatched to any gene: 6. The CDR3 is CASSEGTDPNEKLFF. Written as DNA, the CDR3 is TGTGCCAGCAGCGAGGGGACAGATCCTAATGAAAAACTGTTTTTT.

This clonotype appeared a few times. This chain joins TRBV3-1 and TRBJ2-5; D ambiguous. V lost 0 bases, J lost 0 bases, and 11 bases lay in between. Looked up from germline, CDR1 is LGHDT and CDR2 is YNNKEL (reference sequence). The CDR3 spans 16 residues. CDR3: CASSQDKGLYQETQYF. In DNA, the CDR3 is TGTGCCAGCAGCCAAGATAAAGGATTGTACCAAGAGACCCAGTACTTC.

This clonotype qualifies as medium-sized. The chain uses TRBV7-2 and TRBJ2-3; D not certain. The V end lost 1 base, the J end lost 2 bases, and 19 bases lay between the germline ends. The CDR3 length is 18 residues. From germline, CDR1 is SGHTA and CDR2 FQGNSA. In DNA, the CDR3 is TGTGCCAGCAGCTTAGAATCGCGTAAGGACCGTTACACAGATACGCAGTATTTT. The encoded protein is CASSLESRKDRYTDTQYF.

This clonotype was counted many times. This chain connects TRBV29-1 to TRBJ2-1, with D possibly TRBD1 on 6 matching bases. V shed 6 bases and J shed 5 bases, with 20 bases lying between them. There are 15 residues in the CDR3. Germline V CDR1 and CDR2: SQVTM, ANQGSEA. The CDR3 region has the DNA TGCAGCGTAAGCCCCGGGAAGTGGGGGCACAATGAGCAGTTCTTC. Translated: CSVSPGKWGHNEQFF.

This clonotype has ten or more counts. The chain uses TRBV7-2 and TRBJ2-5; D is unclear. The CDR3 totals 16 residues. Germline values: CDR1 SGHTA, CDR2 FQGNSA. With 1 base removed from V and 0 bases from J, the gap between germline ends came to 12 bases. The CDR3 region has the DNA TGTGCCAGCAGCTTAGGAGGCGTAGGGTACCAAGAGACCCAGTACTTC. Amino acid sequence: CASSLGGVGYQETQYF.